The following is a T cell receptor (beta chain) sequence with its context. Some clones are missing from TCRdb's copy, which holds only in-frame ones; the method was immunoSEQ multiplex PCR. This table has more than 95,000 clones, roughly nine tenths appearing once. This record belongs to a study of blood T cell repertoires in COVID-19. The CDR3 spans 16 residues. With 3 bases clipped from V and 8 bases from J, the junction kept 4 bases outside the gene matches. From germline, CDR1 is WNHNN and CDR2 SYGVQD (reference sequence). The sequenced sample consisted of peripheral blood. The clonotype originates from a man in his fifties or sixties in a cohort sampled during active COVID-19. The genes are TRBV10-1 and TRBJ2-1; 16 bases line up with TRBD2. This CDR3 reads CASSDPGLAGGYEQFF. CDR3 nucleotides: TGCGCCAGCAGTGACCCGGGACTAGCGGGGGGGTATGAGCAGTTCTTC.